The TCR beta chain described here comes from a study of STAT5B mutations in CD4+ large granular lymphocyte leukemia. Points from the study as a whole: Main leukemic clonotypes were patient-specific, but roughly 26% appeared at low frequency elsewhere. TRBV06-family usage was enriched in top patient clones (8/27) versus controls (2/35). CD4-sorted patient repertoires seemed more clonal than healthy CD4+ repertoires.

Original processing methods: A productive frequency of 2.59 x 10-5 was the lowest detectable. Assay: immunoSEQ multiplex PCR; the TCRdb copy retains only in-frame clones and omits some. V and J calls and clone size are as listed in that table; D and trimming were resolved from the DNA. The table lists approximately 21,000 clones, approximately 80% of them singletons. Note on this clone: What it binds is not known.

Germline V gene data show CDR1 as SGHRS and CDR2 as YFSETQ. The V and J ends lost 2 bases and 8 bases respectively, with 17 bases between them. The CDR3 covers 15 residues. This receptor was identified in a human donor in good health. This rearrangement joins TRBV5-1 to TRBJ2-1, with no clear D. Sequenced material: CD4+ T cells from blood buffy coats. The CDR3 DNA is TGCGCCAGCAGCTTTAACCCGGGCTCTCGGGATGAGCAGTTCTTC. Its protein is CASSFNPGSRDEQFF.